Listed here are 11 T cell receptor beta chains from one sample, sequenced in a study of cytomegalovirus exposure and HLA in healthy donors. Here immunoSEQ multiplex PCR was the method, and the copy in TCRdb shows in-frame clones only, minus some. The sample carries hundreds of thousands of clones, around 87% recorded once. The specimen was PBMCs. The receptors shown here come from a woman aged 18-29 years in good health and CMV-seropositive.

The rearrangement uses TRBV28 and TRBJ2-3, with 9 nucleotides matching TRBD2. V dropped 4 bases and J dropped 0; count of bases not matched to a gene: 11. Germline lookup yields CDR1 MDHEN and CDR2 SYDVKM. The CDR3 loop spans 18 amino acids. CDR3 nucleotides: TGTGCCAGCAGTTCTCGGATGACTAGCGGATTAAGCACAGATACGCAGTATTTT. Translating it yields CASSSRMTSGLSTDTQYF.

The gene calls are TRBV4-1 and TRBJ2-7; 7 nucleotides line up with TRBD1. Germline values: CDR1 MGHRA, CDR2 YSYEKL. The length of the CDR3 is 17 residues. V lost 0 bases and J lost 0; bases outside the gene matches: 8. As DNA, the CDR3 is TGCGCCAGCAGCCAAGAAATAGGACAGGCCAGCTCCTACGAGCAGTACTTC. This translates into CASSQEIGQASSYEQYF.

The CDR3 bases are TGTGCCAGCAGTTTGGGGACAGGGAATGAAAAACTGTTTTTT. Translation: CASSLGTGNEKLFF. The rearrangement joins TRBV27 to TRBJ1-4; 9 bases align to TRBD1. Germline lookup yields CDR1 MNHEY and CDR2 SMNVEV (reference sequence). The CDR3 runs 14 residues. The ends lost 3 bases at V and 5 bases at J; junction bases unmatched: 1.

V gene TRBV30 combines with J gene TRBJ2-1; 10 bases agree with TRBD1. From germline, CDR1 is GTSNPN and CDR2 SVGIG (reference sequence). The CDR3 covers 15 residues. The ends lost 1 base at V and 8 bases at J; junction bases unmatched: 8. CDR3 DNA: TGTGCCTGGAGTGGGGGTAGCGGGACAGGGGATGAGCAGTTCTTC. Translating gives CAWSGGSGTGDEQFF.

The V gene is TRBV2, the J gene TRBJ2-5, with D possibly TRBD1 on 5 matching bases. Per the germline V gene, CDR1 is SNHLY and CDR2 is FYNNEI. The CDR3 spans 13 residues. Trimming pared 8 bases from V and 7 bases from J, leaving 17 bases between. The CDR3 here is CASASQGLVTQYF. The CDR3 bases are TGTGCCAGCGCGAGTCAGGGCTTGGTGACCCAGTACTTC.

This chain connects TRBV2 to TRBJ2-5; TRBD2 matches 8 bases. The CDR3 is 13 residues long. Germline-derived CDR1 and CDR2 are SNHLY and FYNNEI. V lost 7 bases, J lost 1 base, and 2 bases stayed unmatched. CDR3 sequence reads: CASTGTSQETQYF. The CDR3, as DNA: TGTGCCAGCACCGGGACTAGCCAAGAGACCCAGTACTTC. The variable domain in full, completed from reference TRBV2 and TRBJ2-5, reads EPEVTQTPSHQVTQMGQEVILRCVPISNHLYFYWYRQILGQKVEFLVSFYNNEISEKSEIFDDQFSVERPDGSNFTLKIRSTKLEDSAMYFCASTGTSQETQYFGPGTRLLVL.

V and J are TRBV2 and TRBJ2-1; 14 nucleotides line up with TRBD2. The CDR3 consists of 18 residues. The trim removed 8 bases at V and 1 base at J, leaving 10 bases unmatched. In germline, CDR1 is SNHLY, CDR2 FYNNEI. In nucleotides, the CDR3 is TGTGCCAGCTTCCCCGGGACTAGCGGGAGAAGATCCTACAATGAGCAGTTCTTC. Translated, it gives CASFPGTSGRRSYNEQFF.

This clone was seen a single time. The rearrangement uses TRBV9 and TRBJ2-7, with D possibly TRBD2 on 7 matching bases. This CDR3 region has 15 residues. Germline V lookup: CDR1 SGDLS, CDR2 YYNGEE. V shed 0 bases and J shed 5 bases, with 15 bases lying between them. The CDR3 reads CASSVESGAGDEQYF. DNA for the CDR3: TGTGCCAGCAGCGTAGAGAGCGGGGCAGGGGACGAGCAGTACTTC. Full variable domain (remainder filled in from reference TRBV9 and TRBJ2-7): DSGVTQTPKHLITATGQRVTLRCSPRSGDLSVYWYQQSLDQGLQFLIQYYNGEERAKGNILERFSAQQFPDLHSELNLSSLELGDSALYFCASSVESGAGDEQYFGPGTRLTVT.

Here the CDR3 reads CASSRTVGTDTQYF. The DNA for the CDR3 is TGTGCCAGCAGCCGAACGGTGGGCACAGATACGCAGTATTTT. This rearrangement joins TRBV6-5 to TRBJ2-3; D gene uncertain. V was shortened by 6 bases and J by 1 base, with 11 bases between the two germline ends. This CDR3 has 14 amino acids. CDR1 is MNHEY, CDR2 SVGAGI, per germline.

The chain recombines TRBV7-9 with TRBJ2-1; 10 bases map to TRBD2. This CDR3 comprises 14 residues. Germline values: CDR1 SEHNR, CDR2 FQNEAQ (reference sequence). V gave up 2 bases and J gave up 6 bases; unmatched junction bases: 1. Here the CDR3 reads CASSLKREGNEQFF. In DNA, the CDR3 is TGTGCCAGCAGCTTAAAGCGGGAGGGCAATGAGCAGTTCTTC.

V and J are TRBV10-1 and TRBJ2-7, with 7 bases that match TRBD1. Germline assignment: CDR1 WNHNN and CDR2 SYGVQD (reference sequence). Unmatched junction bases numbered 6, after V lost 4 bases and J lost 0 bases. This CDR3 region has 15 residues. CDR3 DNA sequence: TGCGCCAGCAGTGGCCCGGGACAGAGCTCCTACGAGCAGTACTTC. It is translated as CASSGPGQSSYEQYF.